This is a list of T cell receptor beta chains from one sample in a study of patients and donors after allogeneic stem cell transplantation. TCRdb ran MiXCR on the RT-PCR reads and lists one entry per CDR3 protein. The sample contains roughly 880,000 distinct CDR3 sequences, more than 15% of which appear only once. Material for sequencing was blood, either unsorted or a sorted T cell fraction (not recorded which). The receptors were sampled from a human donor who was either an allogeneic HSCT recipient or a stem cell or donor lymphocyte infusion donor (not recorded which). It is not recorded whose cells these are; they may come from a transplant donor. The conserved cysteine and the conserved F or W are not part of the CDR3 here.

j_call: TRBJ2-7
v_call: TRBV20-1
cdr3_aa: SAGGTSLYEQY

j_call: TRBJ2-7
v_call: TRBV6-2/TRBV6-3
cdr3_aa: ASKPGSYEQY

j_call: TRBJ2-2
v_call: TRBV30
cdr3_aa: AWSRRGRIGELF

j_call: TRBJ2-7
v_call: TRBV29-1
cdr3_aa: SVAGALTRDEQY

j_call: TRBJ2-1
v_call: TRBV19
cdr3_aa: ANNTYNEQF

j_call: TRBJ2-1
v_call: TRBV27
cdr3_aa: ASSFSLSDRGRENEQF

j_call: TRBJ2-1
v_call: TRBV11-3
cdr3_aa: ASSPRSGLDEQF

j_call: TRBJ2-7
v_call: TRBV7-6
cdr3_aa: ASSLGYGGSSYEQY

j_call: TRBJ2-5
v_call: TRBV12-3/TRBV12-4
cdr3_aa: ASRKQGLQETQY

j_call: TRBJ2-7
v_call: TRBV28
cdr3_aa: ASSSAGGFLYEQY

j_call: TRBJ2-2
v_call: TRBV5-1
cdr3_aa: ASSAPEEGNGELF

j_call: TRBJ1-5
v_call: TRBV5-6
cdr3_aa: ASSFGQGANQPQH

j_call: TRBJ1-1
v_call: TRBV7-2
cdr3_aa: ASSSPWWTEAF

j_call: TRBJ2-7
v_call: TRBV12-5
cdr3_aa: ASGHGTGINEQY

j_call: TRBJ2-2
v_call: TRBV9
cdr3_aa: ASSVEPSGKAGELF

j_call: TRBJ2-5
v_call: TRBV12-3/TRBV12-4
cdr3_aa: ASRNRGSGKTQY

j_call: TRBJ1-5
v_call: TRBV6-5
cdr3_aa: ASSYSMSQPQH

j_call: TRBJ2-7
v_call: TRBV6-5
cdr3_aa: ASSYSPSGTYEQY

j_call: TRBJ1-5
v_call: TRBV5-6
cdr3_aa: ASSLRRGTQPQH

j_call: TRBJ1-3
v_call: TRBV12-3/TRBV12-4
cdr3_aa: ASSYSGQRSGNTIY

j_call: TRBJ2-5
v_call: TRBV20-1
cdr3_aa: SAGRGLVKETQY

j_call: TRBJ1-5
v_call: TRBV2
cdr3_aa: ASKRTGNNQPQH

j_call: TRBJ1-1
v_call: TRBV10-3
cdr3_aa: AISEPPDGRMNTEAF

j_call: TRBJ1-5
v_call: TRBV3-1
cdr3_aa: ASSRGRLQPQH

j_call: TRBJ2-2
v_call: TRBV7-2
cdr3_aa: ASSPWAGGEIGELF

j_call: TRBJ1-1
v_call: TRBV5-1
cdr3_aa: ASSEQGARNTEAF

j_call: TRBJ2-1
v_call: TRBV5-1
cdr3_aa: ASSFVAGDYNEQF

j_call: TRBJ2-4
v_call: TRBV11-2
cdr3_aa: ASSTIRGEENIQY

j_call: TRBJ2-3
v_call: TRBV25-1
cdr3_aa: ASSESADTQY

j_call: TRBJ2-1
v_call: TRBV20-1
cdr3_aa: SARPGQGFYNEQF

j_call: TRBJ1-3
v_call: TRBV9
cdr3_aa: ASSVGYSGNTIY

j_call: TRBJ1-6
v_call: TRBV20-1
cdr3_aa: SARDLENSPLH

j_call: TRBJ1-3
v_call: TRBV7-6
cdr3_aa: ASSPGQKASGNTIY

j_call: TRBJ1-4
v_call: TRBV4-3
cdr3_aa: ASSQGSGEVWEKLF

j_call: TRBJ2-3
v_call: TRBV9
cdr3_aa: ASSVGWQGPDTQY

j_call: TRBJ2-1
v_call: TRBV4-3
cdr3_aa: ASSLGTSGGASTYNEQF

j_call: TRBJ1-4
v_call: TRBV29-1
cdr3_aa: SVEDSFGEKLF

j_call: TRBJ2-4
v_call: TRBV5-5
cdr3_aa: ASSFGGRINIQY

j_call: TRBJ1-2
v_call: TRBV5-6
cdr3_aa: ASSSGDRPNYGYT

j_call: TRBJ2-7
v_call: TRBV12-3/TRBV12-4
cdr3_aa: ASSLGDRAYEQY

j_call: TRBJ2-3
v_call: TRBV13
cdr3_aa: ASSSGLAGATDTQY

j_call: TRBJ2-7
v_call: TRBV12-3/TRBV12-4
cdr3_aa: ASSLGTLREY

j_call: TRBJ1-2
v_call: TRBV12-3/TRBV12-4
cdr3_aa: ASSGDRTTYGYT

j_call: TRBJ2-2
v_call: TRBV12-3/TRBV12-4
cdr3_aa: ASSLLTTGGFTGELF

j_call: TRBJ2-6
v_call: TRBV12-3/TRBV12-4
cdr3_aa: ASTHGDSGANVLT

j_call: TRBJ2-1
v_call: TRBV7-3
cdr3_aa: ASSPTRLAGNNEQF

j_call: TRBJ2-1
v_call: TRBV5-1
cdr3_aa: ASSSGLAVPDEQF

j_call: TRBJ2-3
v_call: TRBV27
cdr3_aa: ASSKWVGHTDTQY

j_call: TRBJ2-3
v_call: TRBV27
cdr3_aa: ASSLGGRSTDTQY

j_call: TRBJ1-1
v_call: TRBV7-9
cdr3_aa: ASSTGSLPNTEAF

j_call: TRBJ2-3
v_call: TRBV18
cdr3_aa: ASSPRNGDTQY

j_call: TRBJ2-4
v_call: TRBV25-1
cdr3_aa: ASSESTENIQY

j_call: TRBJ1-1
v_call: TRBV2
cdr3_aa: ASSVRGEAF